This TCR beta chain was identified in a study of blood T cell repertoires in COVID-19. Assay used: immunoSEQ multiplex PCR; TCRdb lists only in-frame clones, some missing. Among some 260,000 clones listed, 88% were seen once. Germline CDR1 is ENHRY and CDR2 is SYGVKD. V lost 7 bases to trimming and J lost 6 bases; unmatched junction nucleotides: 14. The CDR3 consists of 16 residues. The sample comprised peripheral blood. This sequence originates from a woman aged 65 to 85 with COVID-19, enrolled during active disease. The chain combines TRBV10-3 with TRBJ2-3; 9 bases match TRBD2. CDR3 region: CAINPGGGRAVDTQYF. In DNA, the CDR3 is TGTGCCATCAACCCCGGTGGCGGGAGGGCCGTTGATACGCAGTATTTT.